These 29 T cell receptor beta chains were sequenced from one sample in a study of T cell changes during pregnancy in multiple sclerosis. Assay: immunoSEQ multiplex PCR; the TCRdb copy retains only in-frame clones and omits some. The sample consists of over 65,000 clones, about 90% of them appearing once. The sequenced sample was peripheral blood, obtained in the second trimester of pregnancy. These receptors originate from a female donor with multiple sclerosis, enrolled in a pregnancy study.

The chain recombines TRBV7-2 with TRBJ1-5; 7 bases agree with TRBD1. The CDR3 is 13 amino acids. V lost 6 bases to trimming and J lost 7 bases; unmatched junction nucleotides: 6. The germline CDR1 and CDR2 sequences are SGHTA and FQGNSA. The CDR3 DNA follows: TGTGCCAGCAGAGGGGGCTCTAGGCAGCCCCAGCATTTT. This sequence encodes CASRGGSRQPQHF.

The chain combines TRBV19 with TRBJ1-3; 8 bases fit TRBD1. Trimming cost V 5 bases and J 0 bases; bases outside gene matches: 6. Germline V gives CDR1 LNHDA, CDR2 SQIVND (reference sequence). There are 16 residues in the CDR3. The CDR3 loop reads CASSGGQAYSGNTIYF. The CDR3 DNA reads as TGTGCCAGTAGTGGGGGACAGGCCTACTCTGGAAACACCATATATTTT.

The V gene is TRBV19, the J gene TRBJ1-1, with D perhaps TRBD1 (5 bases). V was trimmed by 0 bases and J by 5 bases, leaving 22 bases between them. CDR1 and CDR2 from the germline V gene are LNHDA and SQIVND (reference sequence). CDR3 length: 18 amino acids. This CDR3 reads CASSIDYPVAGQVTEAFF. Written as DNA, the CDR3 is TGTGCCAGTAGTATAGACTATCCGGTGGCAGGGCAGGTTACTGAAGCTTTCTTT.

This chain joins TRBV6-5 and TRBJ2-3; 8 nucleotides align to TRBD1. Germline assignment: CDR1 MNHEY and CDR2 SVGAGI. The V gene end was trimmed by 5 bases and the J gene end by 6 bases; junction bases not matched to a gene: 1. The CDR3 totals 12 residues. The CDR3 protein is CASSRQGDTQYF. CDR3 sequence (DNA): TGTGCCAGCAGTCGACAGGGGGATACGCAGTATTTT.

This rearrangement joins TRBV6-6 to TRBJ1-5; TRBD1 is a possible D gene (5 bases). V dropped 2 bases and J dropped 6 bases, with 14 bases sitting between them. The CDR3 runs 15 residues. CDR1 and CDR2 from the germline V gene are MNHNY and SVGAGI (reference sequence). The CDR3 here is CASSYLGPGVQPQHF. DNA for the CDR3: TGTGCCAGCAGTTACCTGGGGCCGGGGGTTCAGCCCCAGCATTTT.

CDR3 sequence reads: CASSSGQGYTEAFF. CDR3 nucleotide sequence: TGTGCCAGCAGCTCTGGGCAGGGATACACTGAAGCTTTCTTT. The genes are TRBV11-3 and TRBJ1-1, with D possibly being TRBD1 (5 bases). The CDR3 contains 14 residues. Germline assignment: CDR1 SGHNT and CDR2 YENEEA. V lost 4 bases and J lost 3, with 12 bases in between.

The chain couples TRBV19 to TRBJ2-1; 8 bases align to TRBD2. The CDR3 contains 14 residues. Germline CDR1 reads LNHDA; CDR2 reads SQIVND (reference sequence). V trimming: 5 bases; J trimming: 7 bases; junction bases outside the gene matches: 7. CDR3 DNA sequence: TGTGCCAGTAGTGACGGGGGGGCCCTTAATGAGCAGTTCTTC. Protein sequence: CASSDGGALNEQFF.

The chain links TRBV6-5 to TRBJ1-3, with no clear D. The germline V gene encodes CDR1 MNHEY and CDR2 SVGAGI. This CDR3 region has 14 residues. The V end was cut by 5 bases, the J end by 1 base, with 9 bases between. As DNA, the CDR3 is TGTGCCAGCAGTCCGAGGGAGTCTGGAAACACCATATATTTT. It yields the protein CASSPRESGNTIYF.

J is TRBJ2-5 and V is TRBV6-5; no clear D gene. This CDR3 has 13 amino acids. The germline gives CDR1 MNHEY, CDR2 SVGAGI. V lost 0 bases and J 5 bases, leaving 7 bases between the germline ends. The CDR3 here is CASSYSRKETQYF. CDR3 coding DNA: TGTGCCAGCAGTTACTCCAGGAAGGAGACCCAGTACTTC.

In nucleotides, the CDR3 is TGTGCCAGTAGTATCATAGGGACAGCCGCTAACTATGGCTACACCTTC. It codes for CASSIIGTAANYGYTF. The V call is TRBV19, the J call TRBJ1-2, with 7 bases matching TRBD1. Germline V gene lookup returns CDR1 LNHDA and CDR2 SQIVND (reference sequence). This CDR3 is 16 amino acids long. The J segment lost 0 bases and the V segment lost 3 bases, leaving 7 bases of the junction unmatched.

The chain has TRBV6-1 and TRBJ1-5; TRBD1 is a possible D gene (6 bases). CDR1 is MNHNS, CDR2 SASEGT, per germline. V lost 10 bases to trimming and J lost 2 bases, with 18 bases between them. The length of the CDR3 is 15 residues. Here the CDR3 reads CATGRGDRGNQPQHF. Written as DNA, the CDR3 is TGTGCCACCGGGAGGGGGGATAGGGGCAATCAGCCCCAGCATTTT.

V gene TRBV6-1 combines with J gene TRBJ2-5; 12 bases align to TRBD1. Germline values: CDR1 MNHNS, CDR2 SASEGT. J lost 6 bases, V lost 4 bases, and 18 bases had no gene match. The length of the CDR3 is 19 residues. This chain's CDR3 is CASSARGSAGQGAGKTQYF. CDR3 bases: TGTGCCAGCAGTGCCCGAGGCTCGGCGGGACAGGGGGCTGGGAAGACCCAGTACTTC.

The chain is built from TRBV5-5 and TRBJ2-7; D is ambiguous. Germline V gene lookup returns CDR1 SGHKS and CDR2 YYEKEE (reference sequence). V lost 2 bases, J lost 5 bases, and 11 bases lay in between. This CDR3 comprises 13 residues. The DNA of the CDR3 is TGTGCCAGCAGCTTTGGGCCTGCGAACGAGCAGTACTTC. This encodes CASSFGPANEQYF.

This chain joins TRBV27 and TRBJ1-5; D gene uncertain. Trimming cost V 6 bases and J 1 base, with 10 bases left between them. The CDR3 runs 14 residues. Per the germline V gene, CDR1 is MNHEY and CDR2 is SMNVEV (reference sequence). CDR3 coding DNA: TGTGCCAGCAGGGAAGGGAGGAGCAATCAGCCCCAGCATTTT. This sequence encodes CASREGRSNQPQHF.

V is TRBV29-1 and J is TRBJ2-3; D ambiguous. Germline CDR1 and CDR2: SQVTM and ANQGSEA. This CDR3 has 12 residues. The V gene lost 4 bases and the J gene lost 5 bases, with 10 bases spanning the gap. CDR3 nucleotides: TGCAGCGTTGCGCCCCGAGGAGATACGCAGTATTTT. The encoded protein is CSVAPRGDTQYF.

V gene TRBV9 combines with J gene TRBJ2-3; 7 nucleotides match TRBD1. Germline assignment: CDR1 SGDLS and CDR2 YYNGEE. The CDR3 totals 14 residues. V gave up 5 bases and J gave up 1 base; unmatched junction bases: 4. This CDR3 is CASRRQGGTDTQYF. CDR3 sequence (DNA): TGTGCCAGCAGAAGACAGGGCGGCACAGATACGCAGTATTTT. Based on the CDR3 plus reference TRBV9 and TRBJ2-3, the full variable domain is DSGVTQTPKHLITATGQRVTLRCSPRSGDLSVYWYQQSLDQGLQFLIQYYNGEERAKGNILERFSAQQFPDLHSELNLSSLELGDSALYFCASRRQGGTDTQYFGPGTRLTVL.

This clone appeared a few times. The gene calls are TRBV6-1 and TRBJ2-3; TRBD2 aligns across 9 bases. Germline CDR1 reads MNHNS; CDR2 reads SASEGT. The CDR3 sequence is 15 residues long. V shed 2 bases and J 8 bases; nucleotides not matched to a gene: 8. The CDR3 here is CASSETSGGPATQYF. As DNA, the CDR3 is TGTGCCAGCAGTGAAACGAGCGGGGGGCCGGCTACGCAGTATTTT.

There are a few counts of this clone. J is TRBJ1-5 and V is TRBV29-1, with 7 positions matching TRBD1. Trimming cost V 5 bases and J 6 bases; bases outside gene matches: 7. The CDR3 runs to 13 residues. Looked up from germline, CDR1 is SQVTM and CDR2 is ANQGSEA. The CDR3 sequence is CSVQTGNGQPQHF. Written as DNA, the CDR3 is TGCAGCGTTCAGACAGGGAACGGTCAGCCCCAGCATTTT.

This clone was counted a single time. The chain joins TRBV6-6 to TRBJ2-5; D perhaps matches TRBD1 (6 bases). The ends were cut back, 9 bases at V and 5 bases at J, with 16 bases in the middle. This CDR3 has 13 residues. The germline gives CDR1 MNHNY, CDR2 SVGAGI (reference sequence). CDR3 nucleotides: TGTGCCAGTCAGGTGGCAGGGGTTGAGACCCAGTACTTC. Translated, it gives CASQVAGVETQYF.

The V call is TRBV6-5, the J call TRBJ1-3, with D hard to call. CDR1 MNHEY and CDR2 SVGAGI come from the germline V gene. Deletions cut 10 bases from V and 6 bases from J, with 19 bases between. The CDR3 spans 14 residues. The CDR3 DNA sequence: TGTGCCACCAGGCCCCGAGGAGCACAAAACACCATATATTTT. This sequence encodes CATRPRGAQNTIYF.

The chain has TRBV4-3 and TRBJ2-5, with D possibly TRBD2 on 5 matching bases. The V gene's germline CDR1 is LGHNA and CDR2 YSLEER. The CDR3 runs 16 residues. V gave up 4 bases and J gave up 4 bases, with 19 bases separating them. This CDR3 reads CASSLRPPGEGETQYF. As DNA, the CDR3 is TGCGCCAGCAGCCTCCGGCCCCCGGGCGAGGGAGAGACCCAGTACTTC.

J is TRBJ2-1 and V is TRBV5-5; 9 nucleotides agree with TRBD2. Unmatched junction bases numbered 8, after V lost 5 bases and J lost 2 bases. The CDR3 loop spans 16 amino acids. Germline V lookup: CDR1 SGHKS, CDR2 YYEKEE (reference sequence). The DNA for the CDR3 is TGTGCCAGCAGGGTTGGGGCGGGGGGGACCTACAATGAGCAGTTCTTC. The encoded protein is CASRVGAGGTYNEQFF.

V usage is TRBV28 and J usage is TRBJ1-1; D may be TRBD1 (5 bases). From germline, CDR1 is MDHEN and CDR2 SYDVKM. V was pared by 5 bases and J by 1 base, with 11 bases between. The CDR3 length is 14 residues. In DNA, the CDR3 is TGTGCCAGCAGTATTTGGGGGGAGAACACTGAAGCTTTCTTT. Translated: CASSIWGENTEAFF.

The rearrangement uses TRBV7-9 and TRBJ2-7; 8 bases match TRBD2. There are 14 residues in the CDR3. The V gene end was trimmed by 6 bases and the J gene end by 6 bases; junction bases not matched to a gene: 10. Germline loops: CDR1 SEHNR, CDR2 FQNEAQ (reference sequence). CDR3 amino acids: CASRGSRGGSEQYF. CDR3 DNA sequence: TGTGCCAGCAGGGGATCACGGGGGGGTTCCGAGCAGTACTTC.

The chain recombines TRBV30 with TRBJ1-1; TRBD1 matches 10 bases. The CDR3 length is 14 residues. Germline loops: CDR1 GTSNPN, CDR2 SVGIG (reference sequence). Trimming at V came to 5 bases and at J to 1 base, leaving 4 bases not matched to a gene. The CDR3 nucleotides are TGTGCCTGGGACAGGGGGCAGGGGAACACTGAAGCTTTCTTT. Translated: CAWDRGQGNTEAFF.

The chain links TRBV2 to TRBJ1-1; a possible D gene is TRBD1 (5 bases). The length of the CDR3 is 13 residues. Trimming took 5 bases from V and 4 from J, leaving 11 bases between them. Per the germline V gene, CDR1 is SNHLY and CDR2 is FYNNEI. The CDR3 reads CASSNRSPTEAFF. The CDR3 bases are TGTGCCAGCAGTAACAGGTCCCCCACTGAAGCTTTCTTT.

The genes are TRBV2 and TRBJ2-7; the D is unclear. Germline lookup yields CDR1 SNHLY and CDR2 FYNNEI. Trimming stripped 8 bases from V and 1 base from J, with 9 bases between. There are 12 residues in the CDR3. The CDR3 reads CASSSQSYEQYF. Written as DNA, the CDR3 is TGTGCCAGCTCGTCACAGTCCTACGAGCAGTACTTC.

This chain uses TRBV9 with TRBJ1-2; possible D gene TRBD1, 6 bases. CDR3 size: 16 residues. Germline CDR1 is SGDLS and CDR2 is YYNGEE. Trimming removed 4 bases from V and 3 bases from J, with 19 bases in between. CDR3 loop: CASSSGRGAKDYGYTF. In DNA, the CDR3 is TGTGCCAGCAGCTCCGGGCGGGGGGCGAAGGACTATGGCTACACCTTC.

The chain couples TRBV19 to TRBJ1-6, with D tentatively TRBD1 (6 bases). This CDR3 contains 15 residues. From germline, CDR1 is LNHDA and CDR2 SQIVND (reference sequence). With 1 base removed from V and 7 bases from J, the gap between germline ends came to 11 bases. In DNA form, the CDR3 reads TGTGCCAGTAGTATAGCCGGACAGAAAAATTCACCCCTCCACTTT. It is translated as CASSIAGQKNSPLHF.